The following is a T cell receptor (beta chain) sequence with its context. Its antigen is unknown. Reverse transcribed after extraction, RNA yielded cDNA as the sequencing template. Repertoires were generated with immunoSEQ multiplex PCR, while TCRdb's copy carries only in-frame clones and drops some. The sample has more than 95,000 clones, roughly two fifths seen once. This specimen belongs to a study of CD8+ T cells in alopecia areata. About the study: Tofacitinib continued for 6 to 18 months and was then withheld for 6 months.

Collected material from alopecia areata patients comprised lesional scalp punch biopsies and peripheral blood. Overall study results and limits: In scalp samples, resident alphabeta T cells of normal skin are also sequenced. Clonality in lesional scalp, especially alopecia totalis/universalis, exceeded that of normal scalp.

Germline V gene data show CDR1 as LNHDA and CDR2 as SQIVND (reference sequence). The CDR3 length is 14 residues. Unmatched junction bases numbered 9, after V lost 6 bases and J lost 7 bases. The TCR sequence derives from a human donor with alopecia areata. The genes are TRBV19 and TRBJ2-3; 8 bases fit TRBD1. The sequenced sample was CD4+ T cells sorted from blood. CDR3 region: CASSRTGFANTQYF. CDR3 coding DNA: TGTGCCAGTAGCAGGACAGGGTTTGCAAATACGCAGTATTTT.